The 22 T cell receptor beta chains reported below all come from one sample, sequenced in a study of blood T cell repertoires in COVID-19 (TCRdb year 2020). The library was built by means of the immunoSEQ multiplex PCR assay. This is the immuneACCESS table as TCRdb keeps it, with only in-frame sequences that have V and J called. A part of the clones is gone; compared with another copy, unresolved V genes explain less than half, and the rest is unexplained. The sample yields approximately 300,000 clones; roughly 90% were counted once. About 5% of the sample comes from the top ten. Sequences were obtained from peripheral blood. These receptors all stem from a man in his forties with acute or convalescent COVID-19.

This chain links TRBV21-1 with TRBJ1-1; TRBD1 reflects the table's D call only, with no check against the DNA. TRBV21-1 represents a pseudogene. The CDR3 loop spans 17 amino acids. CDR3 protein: CASSKGWGCIPRTEAFF. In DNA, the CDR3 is TGTGCCAGCAGCAAGGGTTGGGGCTGCATACCGCGCACTGAAGCTTTCTTT.

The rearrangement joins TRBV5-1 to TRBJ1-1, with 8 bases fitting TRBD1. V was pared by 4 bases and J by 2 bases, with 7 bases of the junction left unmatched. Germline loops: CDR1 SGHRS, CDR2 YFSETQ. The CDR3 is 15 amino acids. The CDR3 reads CASSLGQVDNTEAFF. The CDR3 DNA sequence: TGCGCCAGCAGCCTGGGACAGGTCGACAACACTGAAGCTTTCTTT. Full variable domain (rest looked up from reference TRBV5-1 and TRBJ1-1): KAGVTQTPRYLIKTRGQQVTLSCSPISGHRSVSWYQQTPGQGLQFLFEYFSETQRNKGNFPGRFSGRQFSNSRSEMNVSTLELGDSALYLCASSLGQVDNTEAFFGQGTRLTVV.

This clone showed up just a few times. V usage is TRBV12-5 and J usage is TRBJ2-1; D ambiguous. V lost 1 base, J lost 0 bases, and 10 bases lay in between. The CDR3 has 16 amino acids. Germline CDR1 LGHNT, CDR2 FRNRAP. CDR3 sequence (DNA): TGTGCTAGTGGTTTGGATCCTCGCAGCTCCTACAATGAGCAGTTCTTC. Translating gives CASGLDPRSSYNEQFF.

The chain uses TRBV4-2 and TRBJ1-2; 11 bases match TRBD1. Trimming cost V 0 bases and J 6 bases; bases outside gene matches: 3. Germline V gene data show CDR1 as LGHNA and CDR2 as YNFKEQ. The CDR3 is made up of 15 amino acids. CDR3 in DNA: TGTGCCAGCAGCCAAGATCCGGGACAGGGGGATGGCTACACCTTC. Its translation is CASSQDPGQGDGYTF.

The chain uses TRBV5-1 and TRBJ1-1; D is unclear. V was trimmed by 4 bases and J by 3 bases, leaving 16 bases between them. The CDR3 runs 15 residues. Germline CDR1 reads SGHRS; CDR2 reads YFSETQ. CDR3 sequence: CASSLGSARDTEAFF. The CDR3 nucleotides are TGCGCCAGCAGCCTGGGGTCTGCCCGGGACACTGAAGCTTTCTTT.

Here the CDR3 DNA reads TGTGCCTGGAGTAGGGAAGGGGTAGTGGGGTATGGCTACACCTTC. This gives the protein CAWSREGVVGYGYTF. This sequence joins TRBV30 and TRBJ1-2, with D perhaps TRBD1 (5 bases). CDR1 and CDR2 (germline): GTSNPN, SVGIG (reference sequence). There are 15 residues in the CDR3. V was trimmed by 2 bases and J by 5 bases, leaving 18 bases between them.

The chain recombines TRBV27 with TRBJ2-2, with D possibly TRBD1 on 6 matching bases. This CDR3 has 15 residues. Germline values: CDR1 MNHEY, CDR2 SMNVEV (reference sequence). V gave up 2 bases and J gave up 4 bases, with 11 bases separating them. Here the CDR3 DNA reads TGTGCCAGCAGTTTAACCGGGACAATCACCGGGGAGCTGTTTTTT. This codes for CASSLTGTITGELFF.

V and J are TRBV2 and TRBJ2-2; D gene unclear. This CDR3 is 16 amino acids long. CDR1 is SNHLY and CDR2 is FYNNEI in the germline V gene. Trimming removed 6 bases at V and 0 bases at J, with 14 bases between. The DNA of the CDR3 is TGTGCCAGCAGCCGAACAGACATATCGAACACCGGGGAGCTGTTTTTT. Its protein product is CASSRTDISNTGELFF.

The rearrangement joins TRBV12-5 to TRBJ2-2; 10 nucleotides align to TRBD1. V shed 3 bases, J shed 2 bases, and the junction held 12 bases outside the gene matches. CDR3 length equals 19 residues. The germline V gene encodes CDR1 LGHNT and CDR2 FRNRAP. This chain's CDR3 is CASGFGFGDRGPNTGELFF. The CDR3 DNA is TGTGCTAGTGGTTTTGGGTTTGGGGACAGGGGCCCTAACACCGGGGAGCTGTTTTTT.

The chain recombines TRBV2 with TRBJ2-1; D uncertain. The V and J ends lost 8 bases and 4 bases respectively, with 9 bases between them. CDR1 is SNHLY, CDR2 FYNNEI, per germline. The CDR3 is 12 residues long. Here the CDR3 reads CASGADYNEQFF. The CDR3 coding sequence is TGTGCCAGCGGAGCCGATTACAATGAGCAGTTCTTC. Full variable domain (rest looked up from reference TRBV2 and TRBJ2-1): EPEVTQTPSHQVTQMGQEVILRCVPISNHLYFYWYRQILGQKVEFLVSFYNNEISEKSEIFDDQFSVERPDGSNFTLKIRSTKLEDSAMYFCASGADYNEQFFGPGTRLTVL.

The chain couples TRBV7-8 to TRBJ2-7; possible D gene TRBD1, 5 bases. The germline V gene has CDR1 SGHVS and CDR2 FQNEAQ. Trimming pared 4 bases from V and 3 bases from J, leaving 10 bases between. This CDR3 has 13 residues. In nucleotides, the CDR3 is TGTGCCAGCAGCTCAGACAGATTCTACGAGCAGTACTTC. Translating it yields CASSSDRFYEQYF. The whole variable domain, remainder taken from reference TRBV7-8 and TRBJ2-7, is GAGVSQSPRYKVAKRGQDVALRCDPISGHVSLFWYQQALGQGPEFLTYFQNEAQLDKSGLPSDRFFAERPEGSVSTLKIQRTQQEDSAVYLCASSSDRFYEQYFGPGTRLTVT.

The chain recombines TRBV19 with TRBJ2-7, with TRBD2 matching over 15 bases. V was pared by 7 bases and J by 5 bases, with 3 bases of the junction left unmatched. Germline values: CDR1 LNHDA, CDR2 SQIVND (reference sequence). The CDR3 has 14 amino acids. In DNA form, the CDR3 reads TGTGCCAGTACGTGGACTAGCGGGGGGGACGAGCAGTACTTC. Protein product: CASTWTSGGDEQYF.

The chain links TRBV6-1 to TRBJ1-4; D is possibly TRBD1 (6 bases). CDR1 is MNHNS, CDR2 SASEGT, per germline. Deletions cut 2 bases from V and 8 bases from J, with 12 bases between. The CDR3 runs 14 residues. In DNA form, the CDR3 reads TGTGCCAGCAGTGAAACAGGGACGGGAGAAAAACTGTTTTTT. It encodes CASSETGTGEKLFF.

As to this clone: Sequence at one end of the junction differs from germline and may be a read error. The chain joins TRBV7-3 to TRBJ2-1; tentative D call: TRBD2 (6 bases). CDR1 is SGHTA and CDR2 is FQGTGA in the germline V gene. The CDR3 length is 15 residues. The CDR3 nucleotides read TGTGCCAGCAGCCCCGATGTTGGGGGGTACAGTGAGCAGTTCTTC. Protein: CASSPDVGGYSEQFF.

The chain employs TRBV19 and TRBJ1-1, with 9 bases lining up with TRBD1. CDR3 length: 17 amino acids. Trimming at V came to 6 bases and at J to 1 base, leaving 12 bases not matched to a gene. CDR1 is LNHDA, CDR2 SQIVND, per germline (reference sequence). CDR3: CASSPGTGLITNTEAFF. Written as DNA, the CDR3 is TGTGCCAGTAGCCCCGGGACAGGGCTTATTACGAACACTGAAGCTTTCTTT.

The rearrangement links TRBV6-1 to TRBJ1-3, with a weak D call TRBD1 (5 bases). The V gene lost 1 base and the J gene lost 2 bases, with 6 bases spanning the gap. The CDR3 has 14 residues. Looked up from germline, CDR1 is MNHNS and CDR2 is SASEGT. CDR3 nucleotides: TGTGCCAGCAGTGAAGGGGGCGCTGGAAACACCATATATTTT. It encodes CASSEGGAGNTIYF.

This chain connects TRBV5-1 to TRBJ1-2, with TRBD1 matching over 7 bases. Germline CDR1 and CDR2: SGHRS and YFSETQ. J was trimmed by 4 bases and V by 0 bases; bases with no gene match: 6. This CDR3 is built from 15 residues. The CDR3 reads CASSLEPGTAYGYTF. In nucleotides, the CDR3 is TGCGCCAGCAGCTTGGAACCCGGGACAGCCTATGGCTACACCTTC.

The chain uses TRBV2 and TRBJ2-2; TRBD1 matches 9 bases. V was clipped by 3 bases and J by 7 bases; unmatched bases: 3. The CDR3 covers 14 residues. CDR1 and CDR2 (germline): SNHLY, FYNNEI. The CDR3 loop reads CASSEDRGSGELFF. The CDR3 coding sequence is TGTGCCAGCAGTGAGGACAGGGGTAGCGGGGAGCTGTTTTTT.

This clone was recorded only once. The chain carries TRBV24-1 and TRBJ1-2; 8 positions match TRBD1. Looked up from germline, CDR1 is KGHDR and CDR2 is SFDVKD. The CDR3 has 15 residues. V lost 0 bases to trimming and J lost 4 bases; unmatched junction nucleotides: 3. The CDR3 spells CATSDLQGAVYGYTF. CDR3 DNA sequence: TGTGCCACCAGTGATTTGCAGGGGGCGGTCTATGGCTACACCTTC.

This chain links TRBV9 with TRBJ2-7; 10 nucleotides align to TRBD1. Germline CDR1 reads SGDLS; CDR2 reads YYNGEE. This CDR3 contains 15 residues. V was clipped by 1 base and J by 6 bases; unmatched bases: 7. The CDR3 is CASSVTGGQGGEQYF. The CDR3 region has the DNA TGTGCCAGCAGCGTAACCGGAGGACAGGGGGGCGAGCAGTACTTC.

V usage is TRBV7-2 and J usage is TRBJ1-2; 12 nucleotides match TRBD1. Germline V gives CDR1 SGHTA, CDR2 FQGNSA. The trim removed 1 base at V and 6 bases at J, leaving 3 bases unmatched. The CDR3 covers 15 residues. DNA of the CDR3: TGTGCCAGCAGCTTAGGGGGACAGGGGGCGGATGGCTACACCTTC. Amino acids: CASSLGGQGADGYTF.

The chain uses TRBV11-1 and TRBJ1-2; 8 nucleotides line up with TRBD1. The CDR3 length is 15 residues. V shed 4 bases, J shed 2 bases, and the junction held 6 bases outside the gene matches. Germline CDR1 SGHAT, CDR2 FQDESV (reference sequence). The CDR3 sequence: CASSSRTGTNYGYTF. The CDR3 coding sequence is TGTGCCAGCAGCTCTAGGACAGGGACCAACTATGGCTACACCTTC.